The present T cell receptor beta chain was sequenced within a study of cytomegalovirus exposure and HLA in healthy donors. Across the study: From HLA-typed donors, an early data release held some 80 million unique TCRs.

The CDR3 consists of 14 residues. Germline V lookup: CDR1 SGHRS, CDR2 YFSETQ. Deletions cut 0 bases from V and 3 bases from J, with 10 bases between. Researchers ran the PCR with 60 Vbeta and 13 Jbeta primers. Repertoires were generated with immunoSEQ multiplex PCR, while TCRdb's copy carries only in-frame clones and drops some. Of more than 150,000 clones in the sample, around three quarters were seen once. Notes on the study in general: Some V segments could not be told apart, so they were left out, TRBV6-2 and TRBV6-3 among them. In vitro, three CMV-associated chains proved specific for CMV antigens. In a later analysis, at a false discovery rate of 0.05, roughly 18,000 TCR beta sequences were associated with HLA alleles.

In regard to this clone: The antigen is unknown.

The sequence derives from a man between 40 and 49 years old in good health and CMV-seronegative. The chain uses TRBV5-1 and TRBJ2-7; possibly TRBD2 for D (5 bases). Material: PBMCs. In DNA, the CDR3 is TGCGCCAGCAGCTTGGGGACGGGGTACTACGAGCAGTACTTC. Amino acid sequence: CASSLGTGYYEQYF.